This T cell receptor (beta chain) is drawn from a study of chemoradiotherapy in HPV16-positive cancers. Study background: Functional T-cell assays on a couple of HPV16-positive patients' cells defined candidate HPV-specific clones and common TCR motifs.

Sequenced by immunoSEQ multiplex PCR; TCRdb stores in-frame clones only, minus some. Of about 7,900 clones in the sample, around 80% were seen once. Looked up from germline, CDR1 is MDHEN and CDR2 is SYDVKM. J gave up 1 base and V 6 bases, and 6 bases lay outside the gene matches. The CDR3 length is 15 residues. This sample was obtained from a patient who underwent chemoradiotherapy. The chain has TRBV28 and TRBJ1-1, with 9 bases aligning to TRBD1. This clonotype was obtained from a human donor with HPV-associated anogenital cancer. The DNA of the CDR3 is TGTGCCAGCAGAATACAGGGGGCGGGGAACACTGAAGCTTTCTTT. Its translation: CASRIQGAGNTEAFF.